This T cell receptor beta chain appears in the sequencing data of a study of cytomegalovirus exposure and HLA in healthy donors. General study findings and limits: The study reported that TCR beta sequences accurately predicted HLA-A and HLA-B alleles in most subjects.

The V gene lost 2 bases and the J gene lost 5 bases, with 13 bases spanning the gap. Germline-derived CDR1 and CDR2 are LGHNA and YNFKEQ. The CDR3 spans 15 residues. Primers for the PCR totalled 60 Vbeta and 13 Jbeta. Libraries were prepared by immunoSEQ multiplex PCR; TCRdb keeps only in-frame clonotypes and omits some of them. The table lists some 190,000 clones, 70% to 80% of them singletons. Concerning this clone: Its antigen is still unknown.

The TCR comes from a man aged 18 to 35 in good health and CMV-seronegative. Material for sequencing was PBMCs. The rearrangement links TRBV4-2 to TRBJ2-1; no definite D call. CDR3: CASSQLLLENNEQFF. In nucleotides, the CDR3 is TGTGCCAGCAGCCAACTCCTCCTAGAGAACAATGAGCAGTTCTTC.